The subject of this entry is one TCR beta chain. This clonotype was seen a few times. Its antigen target is currently unknown. The input lacks base qualities; no much larger clone sits a single base away. This specimen belongs to a study of T-cell reconstitution after alpha-beta-depleted transplantation in children (dated by TCRdb to about 2016). Concerning the study at large: Using TCR repertoire profiling, the study quantitatively followed how T-cell immune reconstitution unfolded in children after TCRalphabeta/CD19-depleted allogeneic hematopoietic cell transplantation.

Receptors were amplified or captured by PCR. Sequencing relied on an Illumina HiSeq 2500. Molecular barcoding was employed in the preparation of TCR libraries, with unique molecular identifiers being used to normalize TCRbeta repertoire quantification. TCRdb trimmed public reads at Q25 via fastp, called clones via MiXCR and kept in-frame beta chains. Under each unique CDR3 protein, matching rows form one entry showing the most common genes and DNA. The sample table holds some 550,000 distinct CDR3 sequences, of which 15% to 20% were seen once. Of the sample, 3.3% falls within the top ten clones. The CDR3 has 12 amino acids, counting the end cysteine and phenylalanine. The CDR3 DNA has 36 bases and is translated from base 1. V loses 4 bases of germline sequence and J loses 10 bases, and the interval between the two ends is 8 bases. CDR1 and CDR2 were assigned from the germline V gene as MGHDK and SYGVNS.

The sample was PBMCs from the stem cell graft donor, taken from the stem cell graft. The chain links TRBV25-1 with TRBJ1-6; the best D guess is TRBD1, with 5 bases matching. This receptor was identified in a human donor who donated a stem cell graft to a child with acute lymphoblastic leukemia. Here the CDR3 is given as CASSGGGSPLHF. The DNA sequence is TGTGCCAGCAGTGGGGGGGGGTCACCCCTCCACTTT.